The next 5 T cell receptor beta chains were all read from a single sample in a study of Tregs in tolerant kidney transplant recipients (dated by TCRdb to between 2017 and 2020). Library creation used the immunoSEQ multiplex PCR assay. In its TCRdb copy, this immuneACCESS table keeps in-frame sequences only and misses some clones. Where compared with another copy, unresolved V genes explain less than half of these, and the others have no known cause. The table kept for this sample lists 25,000 to 35,000 clones. Jointly, the top ten make up approximately 6.9% of the sample. Interpreted using the paper, the time point label stands for: blood sample drawn before combined kidney and bone marrow transplant. The source material was CD8+ T cells from blood, sampled before the transplant. The receptors come from a human donor who received a combined kidney and bone marrow transplant.

A word on this clone: The CDR3 is cut off 3 residues early in the read; its end comes from the germline J gene. The same CDR3 arises from other DNA sequences in this sample as well. The chain combines TRBV18 with TRBJ2-1; 11 nucleotides match TRBD2. This CDR3 has 18 residues. Germline V gene lookup returns CDR1 KGHSH and CDR2 LQKENI. V was clipped by 6 bases and J by 3 bases; unmatched bases: 13. The part of the CDR3 DNA that was read is TGTGCCAGCTCCCCCCCCGGGCTAGCGGGAGGCCTCTACAATGAG. Protein product: CASSPPGLAGGLYNE. The entire CDR3 protein is CASSPPGLAGGLYNEQFF.

Turning to this clone: Coverage ceases 3 residues before the CDR3 finishes, and the germline J gene fills in the end. This chain links TRBV5-4 with TRBJ2-5; D is possibly TRBD1 (6 bases). Germline loops: CDR1 SGHNT, CDR2 YYREEE (reference sequence). The CDR3 sequence is 13 residues long. Trimming removed 5 bases from V and 5 bases from J, with 13 bases in between. The CDR3 spells CASRTQGLETQYF. The part of the CDR3 DNA that was read is TGTGCCAGCAGAACACAGGGATTGGAGACC.

As regards this clone: The read finishes 3 residues shy of the CDR3 end, and the germline J gene is used to complete it. V gene TRBV30 combines with J gene TRBJ2-7; no clear D gene. Germline loops: CDR1 GTSNPN, CDR2 SVGIG (reference sequence). The CDR3 is made up of 14 amino acids. V was trimmed by 1 base and J by 0 bases, leaving 10 bases between them. The CDR3 protein is CAWSGLFSSYEQYF. The CDR3 bases that were read are TGTGCCTGGAGTGGTCTGTTCAGCTCCTACGAG. Using reference TRBV30 and TRBJ2-7 for the parts outside the CDR3, the full variable domain is SQTIHQWPATLVQPVGSPLSLECTVEGTSNPNLYWYRQAAGRGLQLLFYSVGIGQISSEVPQNLSASRPQDRQFILSSKKLLLSDSGFYLCAWSGLFSSYEQYFGPGTRLTVT.

As for this clone: From the germline J gene comes the end of the CDR3, since the read stops 3 residues before it. V is TRBV7-6 and J is TRBJ1-1; TRBD1 matches at 7 bases. V dropped 4 bases and J dropped 3; count of bases not matched to a gene: 8. This CDR3 comprises 15 residues. Germline CDR1 reads SGHVS; CDR2 reads FNYEAQ. CDR3 DNA, as far as it was read: TGTGCCAGCAGCTCCCCCCAGGGGGGCTACACTGAA. It translates to CASSSPQGGYTE. The CDR3 in its entirety is CASSSPQGGYTEAFF.

A note on this clone: The CDR3 end lies 3 residues beyond the end of the read and is filled in from the germline J gene. The V call is TRBV2, the J call TRBJ2-7; D perhaps matches TRBD1 (5 bases). The CDR3 totals 13 residues. V lost 7 bases to trimming and J lost 0 bases, with 10 bases between them. The germline V gene has CDR1 SNHLY and CDR2 FYNNEI. The CDR3 sequence is CASIGASSYEQYF. CDR3 DNA (partial): TGTGCCAGCATAGGGGCCAGCTCCTACGAG.